These 16 T cell receptor beta chains were sequenced from one sample in a study of Graves' ophthalmopathy and Graves' hyperthyroidism. Beta-chain TCR CDR3 regions were amplified from RNA transcripts. Investigators did first-round RT-PCR with HTBI primers, then second-round multiplex PCR. TCRdb analysed the multiplex PCR reads with MiXCR anew, one entry per CDR3 protein. This sample has 400,000 to 450,000 distinct CDR3 sequences, with about 21% found just once. Sequenced material: peripheral blood. The receptors stem from a woman between 18 and 30 years old with stable Graves' hyperthyroidism.

The sample holds many counts of this clonotype. The CDR3 bases are TGTGCCAGCTCACCACTCGGAGGGGCTGGCTACACCTTC. It is translated as CASSPLGGAGYTF. V gene TRBV18 combines with J gene TRBJ1-2, with D possibly matching TRBD1 (5 bases). V was clipped by 1 base and J by 7 bases, with 10 bases between them. Per the germline V gene, CDR1 is KGHSH and CDR2 is LQKENI. The CDR3 has 13 residues.

On this clonotype: A read error may explain this, as a much larger clone is one base away. The chain uses TRBV12-5 and TRBJ1-2; 8 bases line up with TRBD1. The V gene's germline CDR1 is LGHNT and CDR2 FRNRAP. The length of the CDR3 is 15 residues. CDR3 DNA: TGTGCTAGTGGCGGAGCCGGACAGGGCGACTATGGCTACAGCTTC. This codes for CASGGAGQGDYGYSF.

This clonotype was found many times. Likely a read error: the CDR3 ends without its conserved phenylalanine or tryptophan. The V and J genes are TRBV18 and TRBJ1-1, with 7 bases aligning to TRBD1. The V gene end was trimmed by 3 bases and the J gene end by 0 bases; junction bases not matched to a gene: 4. The CDR3 consists of 15 residues. From germline, CDR1 is KGHSH and CDR2 LQKENI. The CDR3 sequence: CASSPTGTLNTEAFL. The DNA of the CDR3 is TGTGCCAGCTCACCGACAGGGACCCTGAACACTGAAGCTTTCCTT.

In regard to this clonotype: This sequence may be a read error, since a much larger clone differs from it by one base. The chain combines TRBV29-1 with TRBJ2-7; 11 nucleotides align to TRBD2. The junction had 6 bases not matched to a gene; V was cut back by 8 bases and J by 3 bases. CDR3 length equals 13 residues. Germline assignment: CDR1 SQVTM and CDR2 ANQGSEA. The CDR3 is CSIAGLAGYEQYF. The CDR3, as DNA: TGCAGCATTGCCGGACTAGCGGGCTACGAGCAGTACTTC.

This clonotype was seen repeatedly, ten times or more. V and J are TRBV15 and TRBJ2-5; D gene unclear. In germline, CDR1 is LNHNV, CDR2 YYDKDF (reference sequence). Trimming took 0 bases from V and 1 from J, leaving 6 bases between them. This CDR3 has 14 amino acids. The CDR3 sequence is CATSRERGQETQYF. For the CDR3, the DNA is TGTGCCACCAGCAGAGAAAGAGGCCAAGAGACCCAGTACTTC.

This chain joins TRBV10-3 and TRBJ2-5; D ambiguous. With 5 bases removed from V and 7 bases from J, the gap between germline ends came to 11 bases. This CDR3 has 12 amino acids. The germline V gene encodes CDR1 ENHRY and CDR2 SYGVKD. The CDR3 reads CAISPALGTQYF. CDR3 nucleotides: TGTGCCATCAGTCCCGCTCTAGGGACCCAGTACTTC.

V gene TRBV10-3 combines with J gene TRBJ1-6; 9 bases map to TRBD1. The CDR3 covers 13 residues. Per the germline V gene, CDR1 is ENHRY and CDR2 is SYGVKD. After removal of 11 bases from V and 10 bases from J, the junction contained 9 bases not matched to a gene. The CDR3 loop is CASLGQGLSPLHF. CDR3 nucleotides: TGTGCCTCCCTGGGACAGGGATTATCACCCCTCCACTTT.

The V call is TRBV6-5, the J call TRBJ1-1; D remains unclear. CDR1 MNHEY and CDR2 SVGAGI come from the germline V gene. The V gene lost 3 bases and the J gene lost 7 bases, with 9 bases spanning the gap. This CDR3 region has 12 residues. The CDR3 is CASSYPGDEAFF. For the CDR3, the DNA is TGTGCCAGCAGTTATCCCGGGGATGAAGCTTTCTTT.

This clonotype was seen repeatedly, ten times or more. The rearrangement links TRBV18 to TRBJ2-7; D is perhaps TRBD1 (6 bases). Germline CDR1 and CDR2: KGHSH and LQKENI. The CDR3 sequence is 14 residues long. V gave up 1 base and J gave up 0 bases, with 7 bases separating them. CDR3 DNA sequence: TGTGCCAGCTCACCACAGGACAGCTCCTACGAGCAGTACTTC. This sequence encodes CASSPQDSSYEQYF.

This clonotype showed up many times. The chain has TRBV30 and TRBJ1-1; D is unclear. Germline-derived CDR1 and CDR2 are GTSNPN and SVGIG (reference sequence). The CDR3 is 13 amino acids. Trimming cost V 2 bases and J 1 base, with 8 bases left between them. The CDR3 spells CAWSRGRNTEAFF. For the CDR3, the DNA is TGTGCCTGGAGTAGAGGACGGAACACTGAAGCTTTCTTT.

This clonotype was detected many times. The genes are TRBV24-1 and TRBJ2-2; D gene uncertain. Germline values: CDR1 KGHDR, CDR2 SFDVKD. This CDR3 region has 15 residues. Trimming stripped 3 bases from V and 1 base from J, with 8 bases between. The CDR3 coding sequence is TGTGCCACCAGTGATCTGCAAGGGAACACCGGGGAGCTGTTTTTT. Protein product: CATSDLQGNTGELFF.

This clonotype occurred a few times. V usage is TRBV19 and J usage is TRBJ1-5, with D uncertain. Per the germline V gene, CDR1 is LNHDA and CDR2 is SQIVND (reference sequence). This CDR3 is 14 amino acids long. With 3 bases removed from V and 4 bases from J, the gap between germline ends came to 10 bases. Here the CDR3 DNA reads TGTGCCAGTAGTATGAAATTTTGGAATCAGCCCCAGCATTTT. Residues: CASSMKFWNQPQHF.

This sequence joins TRBV6-5 and TRBJ1-2, with unresolved D. Trimming pared 0 bases from V and 5 bases from J, leaving 10 bases between. In germline, CDR1 is MNHEY, CDR2 SVGAGI. The CDR3 loop spans 14 amino acids. The CDR3 region is CASSYSPDLYGYTF. The CDR3 nucleotides read TGTGCCAGCAGTTACTCTCCGGATCTGTATGGCTACACCTTC.

This clonotype was recorded at least ten times. CDR3 loop: CASSRRDPRRETQYF. The CDR3 DNA follows: TGTGCCAGCAGCCGCCGGGACCCCCGTAGAGAGACCCAGTACTTC. The rearrangement joins TRBV6-5 to TRBJ2-5; D could derive from TRBD1 or TRBD2 (5 bases each). Germline CDR1 MNHEY, CDR2 SVGAGI. The CDR3 is 15 residues long. Trimming removed 6 bases at V and 4 bases at J, with 18 bases between.

This clonotype was found many times. V is TRBV12-3 or TRBV12-4 and J is TRBJ2-2; D unresolved. The CDR3 sequence is 14 residues long. Trimming removed 7 bases at V and 6 bases at J, with 15 bases between. Here the CDR3 DNA reads TGTGCCAGCACCCAGTTTTCGGAGCCCGGGGAGCTGTTTTTT. It codes for CASTQFSEPGELFF.

This clonotype was detected once. The junction departs from germline at one end; a sequencing error may be responsible. V usage is TRBV6-1 and J usage is TRBJ2-2, with D tentatively TRBD1 (6 bases). The CDR3 spans 12 residues. Germline assignment: CDR1 MNHNS and CDR2 SASEGT. Here the CDR3 reads CASSNRDTRPLF. The DNA for the CDR3 is TGTGCCAGCAGCAACCGGGACACACGACCCCTTTTT.